This T cell receptor beta chain was captured in a study of blood T cells in healthy people across ages. The CDR3 length is 12 residues. CDR1 is SGHVS and CDR2 is FQNEAQ in the germline V gene. Findings of the study overall: TCR beta diversity tracked closely with naive T cell percentage.

It was with a sample-barcoded 5' primer and a J-beta primer mix that a second PCR of roughly 6 to 11 cycles was run. TCRdb itself ran the 5' RACE reads through MiXCR, one entry per CDR3 protein. This repertoire shows around 1,900,000 distinct CDR3 sequences, approximately 39% found once; its top ten account for 23%. This clonotype was seen a single time. Antigen specificity is unknown. Isolated per sample were at least 7 million PBMCs. The sequenced sample consisted of blood. The chain is built from TRBV7-8 and TRBJ2-7, with a tentative D call TRBD1 (6 bases). The J call is doubtful: the DNA matches TRBJ2-4 better. This TCR was recovered from a human donor in good health. Here the CDR3 reads CASNMPGDIQYF. The CDR3 nucleotides are TGTGCCAGCAACATGCCAGGGGACATTCAGTACTTC.